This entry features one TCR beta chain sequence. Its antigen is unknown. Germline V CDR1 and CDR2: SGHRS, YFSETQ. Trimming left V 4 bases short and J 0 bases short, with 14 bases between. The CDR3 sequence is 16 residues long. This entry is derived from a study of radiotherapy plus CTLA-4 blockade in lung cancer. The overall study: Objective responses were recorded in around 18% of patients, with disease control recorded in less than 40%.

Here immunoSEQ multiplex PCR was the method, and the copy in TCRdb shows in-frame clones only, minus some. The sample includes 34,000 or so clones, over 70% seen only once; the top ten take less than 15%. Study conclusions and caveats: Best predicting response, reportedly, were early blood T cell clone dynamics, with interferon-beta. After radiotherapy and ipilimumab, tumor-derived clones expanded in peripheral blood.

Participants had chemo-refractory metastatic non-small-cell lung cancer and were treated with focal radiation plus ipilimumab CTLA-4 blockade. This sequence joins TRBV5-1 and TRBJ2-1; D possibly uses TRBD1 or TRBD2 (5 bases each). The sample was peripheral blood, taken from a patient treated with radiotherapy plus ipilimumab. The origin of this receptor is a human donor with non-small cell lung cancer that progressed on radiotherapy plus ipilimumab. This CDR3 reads CASSRVGTGSYNEQFF. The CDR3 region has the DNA TGCGCCAGCAGCCGAGTAGGGACCGGCTCCTACAATGAGCAGTTCTTC. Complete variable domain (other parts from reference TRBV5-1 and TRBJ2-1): KAGVTQTPRYLIKTRGQQVTLSCSPISGHRSVSWYQQTPGQGLQFLFEYFSETQRNKGNFPGRFSGRQFSNSRSEMNVSTLELGDSALYLCASSRVGTGSYNEQFFGPGTRLTVL.